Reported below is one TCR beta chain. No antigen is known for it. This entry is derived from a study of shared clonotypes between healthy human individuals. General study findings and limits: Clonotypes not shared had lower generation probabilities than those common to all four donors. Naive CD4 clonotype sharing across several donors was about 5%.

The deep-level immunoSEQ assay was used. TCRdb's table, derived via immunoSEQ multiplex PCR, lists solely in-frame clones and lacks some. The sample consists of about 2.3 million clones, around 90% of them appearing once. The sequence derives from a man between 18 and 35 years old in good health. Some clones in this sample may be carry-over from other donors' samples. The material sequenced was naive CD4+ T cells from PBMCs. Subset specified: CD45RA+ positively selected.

The CDR3 loop is CASSLRSGSFEQFF. The DNA for the CDR3 is TGTGCCAGCAGTTTAAGGAGCGGGAGTTTTGAGCAGTTCTTC. The V gene is TRBV27, the J gene TRBJ2-1; 8 bases fit TRBD2. Germline V gene data show CDR1 as MNHEY and CDR2 as SMNVEV (reference sequence). V lost 2 bases, J lost 9 bases, and 6 bases stayed unmatched. The CDR3 totals 14 residues.